A single sample gave rise to the 17 T cell receptor beta chains below, sequenced in a study of cytomegalovirus exposure and HLA in healthy donors. Researchers ran the PCR with 60 Vbeta and 13 Jbeta primers. Measured with immunoSEQ multiplex PCR; TCRdb has only the in-frame clones, and not every one. The sample contains 150,000 to 200,000 clones, roughly 78% of which appear only once. Sequencing was done on a sample of PBMCs. The source is a boy aged 5-17 years in good health and CMV-seronegative.

The chain is built from TRBV18 and TRBJ2-1, with 8 bases aligning to TRBD2. This CDR3 has 14 amino acids. Trimming at V came to 3 bases and at J to 6 bases, leaving 4 bases not matched to a gene. Germline V lookup: CDR1 KGHSH, CDR2 LQKENI. The CDR3 nucleotides are TGTGCCAGCTCACCGGGACTAGACACCAATGAGCAGTTCTTC. It codes for CASSPGLDTNEQFF.

The V gene is TRBV10-3, the J gene TRBJ1-6; tentative D call: TRBD1 (6 bases). V dropped 3 bases and J dropped 0 bases, with 12 bases sitting between them. Germline V gene lookup returns CDR1 ENHRY and CDR2 SYGVKD. The CDR3 sequence is 17 residues long. CDR3 coding DNA: TGTGCCATCAGTGACCCTGGACAGAGCTCCTATAATTCACCCCTCCACTTT. This sequence encodes CAISDPGQSSYNSPLHF.

This clone has only a few counts. J is TRBJ1-1 and V is TRBV6-1; TRBD1 aligns across 7 bases. With 5 bases clipped from V and 5 bases from J, the junction kept 8 bases outside the gene matches. Germline CDR1 MNHNS, CDR2 SASEGT. The CDR3 is made up of 14 amino acids. CDR3 bases: TGTGCCAGCAGTCCAGCGACAGGGAGGACTGAAGCTTTCTTT. It yields the protein CASSPATGRTEAFF.

This chain connects TRBV5-1 to TRBJ1-2; 7 bases line up with TRBD1. The CDR3 runs to 13 residues. CDR1 and CDR2 (germline): SGHRS, YFSETQ. V shed 6 bases, J shed 2 bases, and the junction held 4 bases outside the gene matches. The CDR3 DNA reads TGCGCCAGCACCCTGGACAGGAACTATGGCTACACCTTC. It yields the protein CASTLDRNYGYTF.

The J gene is TRBJ2-1, the V gene TRBV5-6; TRBD2 might be the D (6 bases). V was clipped by 4 bases and J by 11 bases, with 22 bases between them. Germline CDR1 is SGHDT and CDR2 is YYEEEE. The CDR3 has 15 residues. As DNA, the CDR3 is TGTGCCAGCAGCAATGGGGGGACTTCCTGGATTAAGCAGTTCTTC. The encoded protein is CASSNGGTSWIKQFF. The full variable domain, rest sourced from reference TRBV5-6 and TRBJ2-1, is DAGVTQSPTHLIKTRGQQVTLRCSPKSGHDTVSWYQQALGQGPQFIFQYYEEEERQRGNFPDRFSGHQFPNYSSELNVNALLLGDSALYLCASSNGGTSWIKQFFGPGTRLTVL.

This clone was seen a handful of times. The gene calls are TRBV2 and TRBJ1-2; D is unresolved. Germline values: CDR1 SNHLY, CDR2 FYNNEI. The CDR3 runs to 12 residues. V lost 8 bases, J lost 4 bases, and 11 bases lay in between. The CDR3 sequence: CASSPDSYGYTF. CDR3 in DNA: TGTGCCAGCTCCCCCGATAGCTATGGCTACACCTTC.

On this clone: The junction departs from the called germline gene at one end, perhaps through a read error. V is TRBV7-9 and J is TRBJ1-1, with D possibly TRBD1 on 5 matching bases. The CDR3 runs 14 residues. Germline V gene lookup returns CDR1 SEHNR and CDR2 FQNEAQ (reference sequence). CDR3 sequence (DNA): TGTTCCAGCAGCACCAGGGAAGGAGTCACTGAAGCTTTCTTT. Protein sequence: CSSSTREGVTEAFF.

This clone appeared once. The chain is built from TRBV30 and TRBJ2-5; D is unclear. The germline V gene has CDR1 GTSNPN and CDR2 SVGIG (reference sequence). The CDR3 spans 11 residues. V was shortened by 3 bases and J by 4 bases, with 6 bases between the two germline ends. For the CDR3, the DNA is TGTGCCTGGAGGCAGGCAGAGACCCAGTACTTC. It specifies CAWRQAETQYF.

This clone has a single count. The CDR3 protein is CASSLGQGVDEQYF. Written as DNA, the CDR3 is TGTGCCAGCAGCCTGGGACAGGGCGTCGACGAGCAGTACTTC. This sequence joins TRBV5-4 and TRBJ2-7; 9 positions match TRBD1. Germline CDR1 is SGHNT and CDR2 is YYREEE (reference sequence). V was clipped by 4 bases and J by 5 bases; unmatched bases: 7. The CDR3 has 14 amino acids.

The chain has TRBV6-6 and TRBJ1-1, with 7 bases matching TRBD1. From germline, CDR1 is MNHNY and CDR2 SVGAGI (reference sequence). The CDR3 runs 15 residues. V lost 5 bases, J lost 0 bases, and 6 bases stayed unmatched. The CDR3 region has the DNA TGTGCCAGCAGTAGTTCGGACAGGATGAACACTGAAGCTTTCTTT. Translation gives CASSSSDRMNTEAFF.

The chain employs TRBV5-4 and TRBJ2-4; D unclear. Germline V lookup: CDR1 SGHNT, CDR2 YYREEE (reference sequence). CDR3 length: 15 amino acids. V shed 4 bases and J shed 2 bases, with 13 bases lying between them. CDR3 nucleotides: TGTGCCAGCAGCCCCTATCAAGTACCCAAAAACATTCAGTACTTC. This sequence encodes CASSPYQVPKNIQYF.

The chain combines TRBV6-6 with TRBJ2-7; 7 nucleotides align to TRBD1. The CDR3 extends over 14 amino acids. V shed 6 bases and J 2 bases; nucleotides not matched to a gene: 7. In germline, CDR1 is MNHNY, CDR2 SVGAGI (reference sequence). Here the CDR3 reads CASSQDTGAYEQYF. The CDR3 DNA reads as TGTGCCAGCAGCCAAGATACAGGGGCCTACGAGCAGTACTTC.

For this clone: Compared with germline, one end of the junction differs, possibly owing to a read error. This chain joins TRBV6-1 and TRBJ2-3; 9 nucleotides line up with TRBD2. Germline-derived CDR1 and CDR2 are MNHNS and SASEGT. This CDR3 spans 18 amino acids. The chain's CDR3 is CASSEALMLAGNTDTQYF. The CDR3 bases are TGTGCCAGCAGTGAAGCGCTGATGCTAGCGGGGAACACAGATACGCAATATTTT.

V gene TRBV4-1 combines with J gene TRBJ1-6; 7 bases are a match to TRBD1. Trimming at V came to 5 bases and at J to 10 bases, leaving 14 bases not matched to a gene. Per the germline V gene, CDR1 is MGHRA and CDR2 is YSYEKL. CDR3 length equals 16 residues. CDR3 amino acids: CASSGQQGPVGSPLHF. For the CDR3, the DNA is TGCGCCAGCAGCGGACAACAGGGGCCCGTGGGATCACCCCTCCACTTT.

The chain combines TRBV11-2 with TRBJ2-7; TRBD1 is a possible D gene (6 bases). Germline-derived CDR1 and CDR2 are SGHAT and FQNNGV. The V end lost 5 bases, the J end lost 2 bases, and 13 bases lay between the germline ends. This CDR3 region has 14 residues. The CDR3 nucleotides read TGTGCCAGCAGCCCACGGGCAGGGGCCTACGAGCAGTACTTC. Amino acids: CASSPRAGAYEQYF.

V and J are TRBV2 and TRBJ2-3, with TRBD2 matching over 10 bases. After removal of 2 bases from V and 3 bases from J, the junction contained 5 bases not matched to a gene. There are 16 residues in the CDR3. In germline, CDR1 is SNHLY, CDR2 FYNNEI. The CDR3 sequence: CASSERSLAGTDTQYF. DNA of the CDR3: TGTGCCAGCAGTGAACGGTCACTAGCGGGAACAGATACGCAGTATTTT.

This rearrangement joins TRBV6-5 to TRBJ1-1; D may be TRBD1 (6 bases). The germline V gene encodes CDR1 MNHEY and CDR2 SVGAGI. This CDR3 contains 14 residues. Trimming took off 1 base at V and 5 bases at J, with 11 bases between the two ends. This CDR3 reads CASSYYSRGTEAFF. DNA of the CDR3: TGTGCCAGCAGTTACTACTCCAGGGGTACTGAAGCTTTCTTT.